Given below is one TCR beta chain in context. Its antigen remains unidentified. The sample originates from a study of beta chain features in type 1 diabetes. Study information: Researchers looked at fewer than 120,000,000 sorted cells across all samples.

Findings of the study overall: It was among patients, rather than healthy donors, that naive, central memory and Treg TCRB repertoires appeared more similar. Moderately but significantly shorter TCRB CDR3s were found in Type 1 diabetes patients in all four CD4+ subsets.

All of the isolated RNA was reverse transcribed, so expressed TCRB transcripts were sequenced. Mean read depth for naive, central memory and regulatory T cell samples was 3 million to 4.5 million reads. Sequencing was performed with immunoSEQ multiplex PCR; in TCRdb, only in-frame clones are kept and a portion is missing. Among 120,000 to 150,000 clones listed, under 60% were seen once. The CDR3 has 13 amino acids. Trimming shortened V by 6 bases and J by 4 bases, and 12 bases separated the two germline ends. Germline-derived CDR1 and CDR2 are MGHDK and SYGVNS. The sample consisted of Tregs from blood. The rearrangement links TRBV25-1 to TRBJ1-1; D is possibly TRBD1 (6 bases). This TCR was recovered from a man between 18 and 35 years old in good health. The DNA for the CDR3 is TGTGCCAGCAGGACCACAGGGATCACTGAAGCTTTCTTT. Translated: CASRTTGITEAFF.